This TCR beta chain was profiled in a study of OX40 agonist ivuxolimab in advanced cancers. Study in general: Three patients, one with hepatocellular carcinoma and two with cutaneous melanoma, responded partially.

Researchers took blood at baseline, on cycle 4 day 1, and on cycle 7 day 1. Repertoires were generated with immunoSEQ multiplex PCR, while TCRdb's copy carries only in-frame clones and drops some. Of 90,000 to 150,000 clones listed, 85% to 90% are singletons. General observations from the study: Low normalized clonal expansion also occurred in some nonresponding patients.

The J segment lost 2 bases and the V segment lost 3 bases, leaving 3 bases of the junction unmatched. The V gene's germline CDR1 is LNHDA and CDR2 SQIVND (reference sequence). There are 14 residues in the CDR3. This clone turned up a few times. The target antigen is unknown. This specimen was CD4+ or CD8+ T cells sorted from blood, taken in a trial of the OX40 agonist ivuxolimab. The sequence was collected from an adult with an advanced solid tumor such as melanoma, head and neck, liver or kidney cancer. This rearrangement joins TRBV19 to TRBJ2-5; 7 bases agree with TRBD1. The CDR3, as DNA: TGTGCCAGTAGTATGGGACAGACACAAGAGACCCAGTACTTC. It codes for CASSMGQTQETQYF.